This T cell receptor beta chain was captured in a study of technical replicates of blood from a handful of donors. Germline CDR1 is SEHNR and CDR2 is FQNEAQ (reference sequence). With 6 bases clipped from V and 1 base from J, the junction kept 5 bases outside the gene matches. The CDR3 spans 15 residues. Sequencing used immunoSEQ multiplex PCR; TCRdb keeps in-frame clones, though not all of them. Counted here are around 98,000 clones, approximately 96% occurring once; the ten biggest clones make up 0.2% to 0.25%. The V and J genes are TRBV7-9 and TRBJ2-2; TRBD2 agrees at 7 bases. The TCR comes from a human donor in good health. The sequencing sample was made of T cells isolated from PBMCs. The CDR3 loop is CASRGIAGNTGELFF. CDR3 nucleotide sequence: TGTGCCAGCAGGGGGATAGCGGGGAACACCGGGGAGCTGTTTTTT.